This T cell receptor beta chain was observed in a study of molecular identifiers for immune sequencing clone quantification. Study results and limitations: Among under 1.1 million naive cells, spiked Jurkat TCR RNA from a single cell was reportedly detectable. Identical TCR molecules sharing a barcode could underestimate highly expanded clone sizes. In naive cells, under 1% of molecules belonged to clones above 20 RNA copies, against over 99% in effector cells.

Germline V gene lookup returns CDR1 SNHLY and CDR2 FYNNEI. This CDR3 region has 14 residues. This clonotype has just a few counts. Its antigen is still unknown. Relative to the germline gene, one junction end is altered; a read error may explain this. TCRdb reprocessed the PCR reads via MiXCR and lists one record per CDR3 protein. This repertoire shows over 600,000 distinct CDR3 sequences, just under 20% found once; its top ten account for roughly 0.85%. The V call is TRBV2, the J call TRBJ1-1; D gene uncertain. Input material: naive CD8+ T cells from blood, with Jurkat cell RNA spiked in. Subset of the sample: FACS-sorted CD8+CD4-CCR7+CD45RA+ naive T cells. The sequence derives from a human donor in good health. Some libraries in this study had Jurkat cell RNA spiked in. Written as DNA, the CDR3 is TGTGCCAGCAGGGAACCCCTAAGAGGCACTGAAGCTATCTTT. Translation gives CASREPLRGTEAIF.